This T cell receptor (beta chain) was captured in a study of cytomegalovirus exposure and HLA in healthy donors. Whole-study results and caveats: As a later analysis showed, a missense DCLRE1C variant was linked to trimming of TCR beta V- and J-genes. Versus the approximately 700-donor mean, an Asian-associated ancestry cluster reportedly showed fewer N-insertions in a later analysis.

In the PCR, 60 Vbeta and 13 Jbeta primers were used. Clones were read by immunoSEQ multiplex PCR, and TCRdb kept only the in-frame ones, dropping some. The sample includes more than 70,000 clones, 76% seen only once; the top ten take approximately 5.6%. Regarding this clone: What it recognizes is unknown.

The donors were healthy bone marrow donors. Donors had nominal health at sampling but likely had unrecorded immune exposures. Trimming took off 3 bases at V and 11 bases at J, with 10 bases between the two ends. The CDR3 is made up of 11 amino acids. Germline CDR1 reads GTSNPN; CDR2 reads SVGIG (reference sequence). The V call is TRBV30, the J call TRBJ2-2; tentative D call: TRBD2 (5 bases). Specimen: PBMCs. This receptor was taken from a man aged 30-40 years in good health and CMV-seropositive. CDR3: CAWSAEGELFF. The CDR3, as DNA: TGTGCCTGGAGCGCCGAGGGAGAGCTGTTTTTT.